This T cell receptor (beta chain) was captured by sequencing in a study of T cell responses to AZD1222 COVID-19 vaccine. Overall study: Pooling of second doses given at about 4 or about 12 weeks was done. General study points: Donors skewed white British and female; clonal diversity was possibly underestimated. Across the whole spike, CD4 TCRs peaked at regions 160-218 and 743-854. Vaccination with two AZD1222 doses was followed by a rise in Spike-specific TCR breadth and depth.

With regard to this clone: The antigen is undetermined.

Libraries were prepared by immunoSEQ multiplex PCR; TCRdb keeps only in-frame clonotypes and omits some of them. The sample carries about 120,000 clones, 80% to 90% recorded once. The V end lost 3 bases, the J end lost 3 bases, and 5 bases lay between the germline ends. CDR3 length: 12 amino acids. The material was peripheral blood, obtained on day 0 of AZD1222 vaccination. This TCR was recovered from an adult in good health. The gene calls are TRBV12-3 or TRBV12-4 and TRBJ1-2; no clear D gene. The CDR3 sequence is CASSFGDYGYTF. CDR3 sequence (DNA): TGTGCCAGCAGTTTTGGGGACTATGGCTACACCTTC.